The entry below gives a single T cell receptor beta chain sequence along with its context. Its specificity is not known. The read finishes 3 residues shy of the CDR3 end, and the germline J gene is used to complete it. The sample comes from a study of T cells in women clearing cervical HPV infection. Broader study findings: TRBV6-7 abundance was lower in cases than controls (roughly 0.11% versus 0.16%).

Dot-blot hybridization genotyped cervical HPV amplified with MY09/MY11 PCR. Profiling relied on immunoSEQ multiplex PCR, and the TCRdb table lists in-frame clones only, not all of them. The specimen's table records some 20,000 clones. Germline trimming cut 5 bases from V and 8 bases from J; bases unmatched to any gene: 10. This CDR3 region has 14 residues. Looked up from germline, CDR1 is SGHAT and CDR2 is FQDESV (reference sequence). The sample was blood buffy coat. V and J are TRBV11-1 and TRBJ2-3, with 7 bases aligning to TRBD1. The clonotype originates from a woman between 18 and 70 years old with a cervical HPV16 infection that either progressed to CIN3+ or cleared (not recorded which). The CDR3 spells CASSQDRVAATQYF. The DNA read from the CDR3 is TGTGCCAGCAGCCAAGACAGGGTGGCAGCTACG.